This record looks at one T cell receptor (beta chain) sequence and its context. Its target is unknown. RNA was extracted with the RNeasy kit, and a quantity of roughly 0.45 to 1 ug was reverse transcribed using random hexamers. Multiplex immunoSEQ PCR targeted 54 Vbeta and 13 Jbeta TCR beta segments. TCRdb ran MiXCR on the immunoSEQ multiplex PCR reads and lists one entry per CDR3 protein. The repertoire includes around 140,000 distinct CDR3 sequences, 94% of them detected once, and roughly 0.083% sits in the top ten. TCR beta sequences were obtained from blood CD8+ and CD4+ T cells. Controls matched for sex and age were healthy donors. These data belong to a study of CD8 T cells in Susac syndrome. Study-wide results and caveats: The TCR sequencing and HLA analysis in the study involved a relatively small number of individuals, as the study acknowledged.

Material: CD4+ T cells from PBMCs. The receptor was isolated from a human donor in good health.

The CDR3 is CASSFGRLTNQPQHF. CDR3 sequence (DNA): TGTGCCAGCAGCTTCGGAAGGCTCACCAATCAGCCCCAGCATTTT. The V gene is TRBV5-6, the J gene TRBJ1-5; D call uncertain. The CDR3 is 15 amino acids. The germline V and J ends were trimmed by 2 bases and 3 bases, with 12 bases remaining between them. Germline values: CDR1 SGHDT, CDR2 YYEEEE.